This T cell receptor (beta chain) was captured by sequencing in a study of blood T cell repertoires in COVID-19. Study context: Both acute and convalescent COVID-19 samples were obtained from the United States, Italy and Spain. T cells, B-cell-depleted T cells, or PBMCs supplied cDNA or gDNA.

Participants were aged about 18 to 89 years from approximately 25 US areas. Original processing notes: Amplification with reference gene primers provided the estimates of nucleated cell counts. Profiled with immunoSEQ multiplex PCR; TCRdb holds only in-frame clones, not every one. That table gives V, J and clone size, and the DNA gave D and trimming. The table includes roughly 420,000 clones, roughly 90% detected once. The germline CDR1 and CDR2 sequences are SGHDT and YYEEEE. This CDR3 is 13 amino acids long. The J segment lost 4 bases and the V segment lost 3 bases, leaving 3 bases of the junction unmatched.

This TCR derives from a woman in her twenties or thirties with acute COVID-19. Sequenced material: PBMCs or T cells enriched from blood (not recorded which). V is TRBV5-6 and J is TRBJ1-1, with TRBD1 matching over 7 bases. The CDR3 is CASSWSGGTEAFF. The CDR3 nucleotides are TGTGCCAGCAGCTGGTCAGGGGGCACTGAAGCTTTCTTT.